Below, 32 T cell receptor beta chains from the same sample are listed, as sequenced in a study of healthy donors' naive CD4 and CD8 T cells. Starting from 450 to 550 ng of total RNA, TCR libraries were made with linear amplification. TCRdb passed the reads through MiXCR, listing each CDR3 protein once. The data contain about 180,000 distinct CDR3 sequences, 74% of them seen just once; the ten biggest clones take up 2% to 2.5%. Sequenced input: naive CD4+ and CD8+ T cells sorted from blood, pooled from several donors. The source of these receptors is a pool of human donors in good health; the sample pools cells from several healthy donors.

The J gene is TRBJ2-1, the V gene TRBV19; D ambiguous. The CDR3 contains 15 residues. Trimming shortened V by 4 bases and J by 7 bases, and 17 bases separated the two germline ends. In germline, CDR1 is LNHDA, CDR2 SQIVND (reference sequence). DNA for the CDR3: TGTGCCAGTAGTACTCGATTCCGCCGGGTAAATGAGCAGTTCTTC. It encodes CASSTRFRRVNEQFF. Full variable domain (outside the CDR3, taken from reference TRBV19 and TRBJ2-1): DGGITQSPKYLFRKEGQNVTLSCEQNLNHDAMYWYRQDPGQGLRLIYYSQIVNDFQKGDIAEGYSVSREKKESFPLTVTSAQKNPTAFYLCASSTRFRRVNEQFFGPGTRLTVL.

The chain carries TRBV6-5 and TRBJ2-7; D is ambiguous. The germline CDR1 and CDR2 sequences are MNHEY and SVGAGI. The V end was cut by 0 bases, the J end by 3 bases, with 12 bases between. This CDR3 has 15 residues. The CDR3 DNA is TGTGCCAGCAGTTACTCGGCAAACGGCGGCTACGAGCAGTACTTC. This encodes CASSYSANGGYEQYF.

The chain recombines TRBV11-2 with TRBJ1-5; tentatively, D is TRBD1 (5 bases). Germline CDR1 is SGHAT and CDR2 is FQNNGV. The CDR3 totals 14 residues. Trimming cost V 5 bases and J 4 bases, with 12 bases left between them. The CDR3 region has the DNA TGTGCCAGCAGCGTGGGGGTCGCAAATCAGCCCCAGCATTTT. As protein: CASSVGVANQPQHF.

This chain connects TRBV6-2 or TRBV6-3 to TRBJ2-1; D is ambiguous. The germline V gene encodes CDR1 MNHEY and CDR2 SVGEGT. The CDR3 is 12 residues long. V lost 2 bases, J lost 10 bases, and 9 bases lay in between. For the CDR3, the DNA is TGTGCCAGCAGTTACCCGACGCACGAGCAGTTCTTC. It codes for CASSYPTHEQFF.

The rearrangement joins TRBV29-1 to TRBJ2-1; D ambiguous. Germline V CDR1 and CDR2: SQVTM, ANQGSEA. This CDR3 comprises 11 residues. Trimming removed 3 bases at V and 6 bases at J, with 6 bases between. The CDR3: CSVDTPNEQFF. Written as DNA, the CDR3 is TGCAGCGTTGATACCCCCAATGAGCAGTTCTTC.

This clonotype turned up a few times. The chain links TRBV6-5 to TRBJ2-3; 11 bases fit TRBD2. CDR3 length: 17 amino acids. With V trimmed by 6 bases and J by 1 base, 9 bases remained unmatched. Germline CDR1 reads MNHEY; CDR2 reads SVGAGI. CDR3 region: CASSHPSLAGGTDTQYF. In DNA form, the CDR3 reads TGTGCCAGCAGCCATCCCTCACTAGCGGGGGGCACAGATACGCAGTATTTT.

The chain employs TRBV27 and TRBJ2-2; TRBD2 aligns across 10 bases. This CDR3 has 17 amino acids. CDR1 is MNHEY and CDR2 is SMNVEV in the germline V gene (reference sequence). V lost 5 bases and J lost 5; bases outside the gene matches: 11. The CDR3 reads CASSPNLAGVVTGELFF. As DNA, the CDR3 is TGTGCCAGCAGTCCAAATCTAGCGGGAGTGGTTACCGGGGAGCTGTTTTTT.

The genes are TRBV30 and TRBJ2-3, with D perhaps TRBD2 (7 bases). The CDR3 extends over 16 amino acids. Trimming shortened V by 1 base and J by 6 bases, and 20 bases separated the two germline ends. Germline CDR1 is GTSNPN and CDR2 is SVGIG (reference sequence). In DNA, the CDR3 is TGTGCCTGGAGTGACTTCTCCGGGGGGCCGCAGGATACGCAGTATTTT. It specifies CAWSDFSGGPQDTQYF.

The chain combines TRBV29-1 with TRBJ2-5, with 7 bases fitting TRBD2. J was trimmed by 2 bases and V by 6 bases; bases with no gene match: 6. CDR1 is SQVTM and CDR2 is ANQGSEA in the germline V gene. The CDR3 spans 13 residues. The CDR3 DNA reads as TGCAGCGTCCGACCGGGACTACAAGAGACCCAGTACTTC. It encodes CSVRPGLQETQYF.

The V call is TRBV19, the J call TRBJ2-3; 9 positions match TRBD2. Per germline, CDR1 LNHDA and CDR2 SQIVND (reference sequence). The CDR3 runs to 16 residues. Trimming at V came to 7 bases and at J to 6 bases, leaving 14 bases not matched to a gene. The CDR3 loop is CASKKPGLAFPDTQYF. The CDR3 DNA reads TGTGCCAGTAAAAAACCGGGACTAGCTTTTCCGGATACGCAGTATTTT.

The J gene is TRBJ2-7, the V gene TRBV10-3; a weak D match, TRBD2 (7 bases). Germline V gene lookup returns CDR1 ENHRY and CDR2 SYGVKD. Between the trimmed V and J ends, which lost 4 bases and 2 bases, there was a span of 15 bases. The CDR3 loop spans 15 amino acids. CDR3 sequence reads: CAISAGWEGAYEQYF. CDR3 nucleotides: TGTGCCATCAGTGCCGGGTGGGAGGGGGCCTACGAGCAGTACTTC.

This clonotype was counted between two and nine times. The chain employs TRBV19 and TRBJ2-3; D is unclear. With 2 bases removed from V and 3 bases from J, the gap between germline ends came to 15 bases. This CDR3 spans 16 amino acids. Germline CDR1 LNHDA, CDR2 SQIVND (reference sequence). The CDR3 coding sequence is TGTGCCAGTAGTATAATAGGCAGAGCGTCAACAGATACGCAGTATTTT. Encoded protein: CASSIIGRASTDTQYF.

This chain connects TRBV5-6 to TRBJ1-3, with D hard to call. Germline CDR1 and CDR2: SGHDT and YYEEEE. Trimming took 1 base from V and 4 from J, leaving 6 bases between them. This CDR3 is built from 13 residues. In DNA, the CDR3 is TGTGCCAGCAGCTTGACGGGCGGAAACACCATATATTTT. It is translated as CASSLTGGNTIYF.

V usage is TRBV15 and J usage is TRBJ1-2; no clear D gene. Germline CDR1 reads LNHNV; CDR2 reads YYDKDF (reference sequence). The CDR3 has 14 amino acids. The V gene lost 2 bases and the J gene lost 4 bases, with 11 bases spanning the gap. The CDR3 region has the DNA TGTGCCACCAGCAGACGTCGACTGAGCTATGGCTACACCTTC. Translating gives CATSRRRLSYGYTF.

The genes are TRBV29-1 and TRBJ1-1; tentative D call: TRBD1 (6 bases). In germline, CDR1 is SQVTM, CDR2 ANQGSEA. This CDR3 contains 12 residues. Trimming stripped 8 bases from V and 0 bases from J, with 10 bases between. CDR3 bases: TGCAGCTCCAGGGGATTGAACACTGAAGCTTTCTTT. It is translated as CSSRGLNTEAFF. Full variable domain (outside the CDR3, taken from reference TRBV29-1 and TRBJ1-1): SAVISQKPSRDICQRGTSLTIQCQVDSQVTMMFWYRQQPGQSLTLIATANQGSEATYESGFVIDKFPISRPNLTFSTLTVSNMSPEDSSIYLCSSRGLNTEAFFGQGTRLTVV.

The genes are TRBV19 and TRBJ2-7; 11 bases fit TRBD2. CDR1 LNHDA and CDR2 SQIVND come from the germline V gene (reference sequence). J gave up 0 bases and V 10 bases, and 5 bases lay outside the gene matches. This CDR3 has 14 residues. CDR3 loop: CATATSGSSYEQYF. CDR3 nucleotide sequence: TGTGCCACTGCAACTAGCGGGAGCTCCTACGAGCAGTACTTC.

This clonotype showed up just a few times. V is TRBV6-2 or TRBV6-3 and J is TRBJ2-1; D possibly corresponds to TRBD2 (7 bases). Trimming removed 8 bases from V and 8 bases from J, with 25 bases in between. CDR3 size: 16 residues. Germline CDR1 MNHEY, CDR2 SVGEGT. DNA for the CDR3: TGTGCCAGCCGTATTAGGGCGGGGGCGGAGGGGGATGAGCAGTTCTTC. Protein product: CASRIRAGAEGDEQFF.

On this clonotype itself: A read error may produce the germline difference seen at one junction end. The genes are TRBV6-2 or TRBV6-3 and TRBJ2-5, with D possibly matching TRBD2 (5 bases). Germline CDR1 MNHEY, CDR2 SVGEGT. CDR3 length equals 14 residues. DNA for the CDR3: TGTGCCAGCAGCCATCGGGGAGACCAAGGGACCCAGTACTTC. Amino acids: CASSHRGDQGTQYF.

The V gene is TRBV12-5, the J gene TRBJ2-1, with 7 bases aligning to TRBD2. V was clipped by 6 bases and J by 0 bases; unmatched bases: 8. The germline CDR1 and CDR2 sequences are LGHNT and FRNRAP. The CDR3 contains 16 residues. The DNA of the CDR3 is TGTGCTAGTGGAACCGGGACTAACCCCTCCTACAATGAGCAGTTCTTC. Translating gives CASGTGTNPSYNEQFF.

The rearrangement uses TRBV29-1 and TRBJ2-5; TRBD1 might be the D (5 bases). The CDR3 is 14 amino acids. CDR1 and CDR2 (germline): SQVTM, ANQGSEA. V lost 0 bases and J 1 base, leaving 9 bases between the germline ends. The CDR3 reads CSVEEVQAQETQYF. The CDR3 nucleotides read TGCAGCGTTGAAGAGGTACAGGCCCAAGAGACCCAGTACTTC.

CDR3 coding DNA: TGTGCCAGTACCTTGGACAAGGAGGTCTATGGCTACACCTTC. Its translation: CASTLDKEVYGYTF. The rearrangement uses TRBV19 and TRBJ1-2; possible D gene TRBD1, 5 bases. The germline V gene has CDR1 LNHDA and CDR2 SQIVND (reference sequence). The CDR3 length is 14 residues. The germline V and J ends were trimmed by 7 bases and 4 bases, with 16 bases remaining between them. The full variable domain, with the rest looked up from reference TRBV19 and TRBJ1-2, is DGGITQSPKYLFRKEGQNVTLSCEQNLNHDAMYWYRQDPGQGLRLIYYSQIVNDFQKGDIAEGYSVSREKKESFPLTVTSAQKNPTAFYLCASTLDKEVYGYTFGSGTRLTVV.

This CDR3 reads CASSQDVNNEQFF. CDR3 nucleotides: TGTGCCAGCAGCCAAGATGTTAACAATGAGCAGTTCTTC. This rearrangement joins TRBV4-2 to TRBJ2-1, with D hard to call. The CDR3 is 13 residues long. Trimming stripped 0 bases from V and 5 bases from J, with 5 bases between. CDR1 and CDR2 from the germline V gene are LGHNA and YNFKEQ.

Only a few counts were recorded for this clonotype. The chain uses TRBV12-3 or TRBV12-4 and TRBJ1-1, with D perhaps matching TRBD1 (6 bases). Trimming removed 2 bases from V and 4 bases from J, with 11 bases in between. This CDR3 is 14 amino acids long. In nucleotides, the CDR3 is TGTGCCAGCAGTTTATCCCCGACAGGCACTGAAGCTTTCTTT. This sequence encodes CASSLSPTGTEAFF.

The rearrangement links TRBV29-1 to TRBJ2-7, with D perhaps matching TRBD2 (6 bases). In germline, CDR1 is SQVTM, CDR2 ANQGSEA. Trimming removed 6 bases from V and 6 bases from J, with 15 bases in between. The CDR3 sequence is 12 residues long. The CDR3 nucleotides read TGCAGCGTACTCGGGACTGCTGGCGAGCAGTACTTC. This encodes CSVLGTAGEQYF.

This clonotype turned up a few times. The rearrangement links TRBV13 to TRBJ2-7; 10 bases map to TRBD2. The length of the CDR3 is 16 residues. Per germline, CDR1 PRHDT and CDR2 FYEKMQ (reference sequence). V shed 3 bases, J shed 3 bases, and the junction held 8 bases outside the gene matches. The chain's CDR3 is CASSLGLAGDLYEQYF. CDR3 coding DNA: TGTGCCAGCAGCTTGGGGCTAGCGGGAGACCTCTACGAGCAGTACTTC.

The chain employs TRBV29-1 and TRBJ1-2; D perhaps matches TRBD1 (6 bases). V was shortened by 7 bases and J by 3 bases, with 15 bases between the two germline ends. Germline V CDR1 and CDR2: SQVTM, ANQGSEA. The CDR3 is 13 amino acids. This CDR3 is CSGGGGLDYGYTF. DNA for the CDR3: TGCAGCGGCGGCGGGGGCTTGGACTATGGCTACACCTTC.

J is TRBJ2-6 and V is TRBV6-5; D is unclear. Germline V gene data show CDR1 as MNHEY and CDR2 as SVGAGI. The CDR3 length is 14 residues. V was clipped by 4 bases and J by 4 bases, with 8 bases between them. CDR3 in DNA: TGTGCCAGCAGTTCCACATCCGGGGCCAACGTCCTGACTTTC. Translating it yields CASSSTSGANVLTF.

The DNA for the CDR3 is TGTGCCAGTAGTGGGGGAAGGACCCTCAAGGTAGATACGCAGTATTTT. Its translation: CASSGGRTLKVDTQYF. The chain joins TRBV19 to TRBJ2-3; D could derive from TRBD1 or TRBD2 (5 bases each). The germline gives CDR1 LNHDA, CDR2 SQIVND (reference sequence). V gave up 5 bases and J gave up 5 bases, with 20 bases separating them. The CDR3 length is 16 residues.

For the CDR3, the DNA is TGCGCCAGCGAAGCGCAGGGGGCGACAGATACGCAGTATTTT. Its protein product is CASEAQGATDTQYF. The chain uses TRBV5-1 and TRBJ2-3; the match to TRBD1 covers 8 bases. The CDR3 is made up of 14 amino acids. V trimming: 7 bases; J trimming: 3 bases; junction bases outside the gene matches: 7. Germline V gives CDR1 SGHRS, CDR2 YFSETQ.

The V gene is TRBV5-1, the J gene TRBJ2-5; D gene unclear. There are 12 residues in the CDR3. Germline CDR1 reads SGHRS; CDR2 reads YFSETQ. Trimming cost V 4 bases and J 6 bases, with 10 bases left between them. The CDR3, as DNA: TGCGCCAGCAGCCCCGCCGGGCAGACCCAGTACTTC. Encoded protein: CASSPAGQTQYF.

V usage is TRBV29-1 and J usage is TRBJ2-7, with D uncertain. Trimming took off 4 bases at V and 0 bases at J, with 10 bases between the two ends. The CDR3 is made up of 13 amino acids. Germline V gives CDR1 SQVTM, CDR2 ANQGSEA. The CDR3 sequence: CSVVVRSSYEQYF. Written as DNA, the CDR3 is TGCAGCGTTGTGGTGCGAAGCTCCTACGAGCAGTACTTC.

The chain employs TRBV19 and TRBJ2-1; unclear D gene. There are 16 residues in the CDR3. CDR1 LNHDA and CDR2 SQIVND come from the germline V gene (reference sequence). The V end was cut by 3 bases, the J end by 1 base, with 13 bases between. The CDR3: CASSISASWSYNEQFF. The CDR3 region has the DNA TGTGCCAGTAGTATCTCGGCTAGTTGGTCCTACAATGAGCAGTTCTTC. The variable domain in full, with the rest retrieved from reference TRBV19 and TRBJ2-1, is DGGITQSPKYLFRKEGQNVTLSCEQNLNHDAMYWYRQDPGQGLRLIYYSQIVNDFQKGDIAEGYSVSREKKESFPLTVTSAQKNPTAFYLCASSISASWSYNEQFFGPGTRLTVL.